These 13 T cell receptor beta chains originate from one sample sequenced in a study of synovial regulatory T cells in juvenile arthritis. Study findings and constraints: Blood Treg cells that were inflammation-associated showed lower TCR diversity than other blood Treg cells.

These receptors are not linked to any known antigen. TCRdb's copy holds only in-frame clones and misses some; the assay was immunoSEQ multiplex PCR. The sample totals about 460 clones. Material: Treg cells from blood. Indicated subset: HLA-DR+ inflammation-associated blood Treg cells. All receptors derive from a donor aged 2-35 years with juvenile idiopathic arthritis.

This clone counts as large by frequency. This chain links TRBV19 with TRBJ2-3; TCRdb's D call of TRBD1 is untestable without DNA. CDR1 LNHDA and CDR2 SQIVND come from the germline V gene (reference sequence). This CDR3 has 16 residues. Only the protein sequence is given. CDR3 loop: CASTPGTGVGTDTQYF.

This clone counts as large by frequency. Here the CDR3 reads CASSYSRRGRETQYF. The V and J genes are TRBV6-5 and TRBJ2-5; the D gene TCRdb calls, TRBD1, cannot be checked with no DNA. CDR1 is MNHEY and CDR2 is SVGAGI in the germline V gene. This CDR3 is 15 amino acids long. No DNA was logged.

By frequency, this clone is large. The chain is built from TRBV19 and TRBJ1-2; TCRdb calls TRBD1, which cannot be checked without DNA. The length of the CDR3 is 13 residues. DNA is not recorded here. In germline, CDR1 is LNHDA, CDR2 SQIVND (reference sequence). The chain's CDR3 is CASTDDRVYGYTF.

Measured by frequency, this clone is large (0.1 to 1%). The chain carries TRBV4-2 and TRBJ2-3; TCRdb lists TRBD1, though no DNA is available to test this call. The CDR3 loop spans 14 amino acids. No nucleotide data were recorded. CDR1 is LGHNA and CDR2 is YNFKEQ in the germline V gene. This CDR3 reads CASSPGTPTDTQYF.

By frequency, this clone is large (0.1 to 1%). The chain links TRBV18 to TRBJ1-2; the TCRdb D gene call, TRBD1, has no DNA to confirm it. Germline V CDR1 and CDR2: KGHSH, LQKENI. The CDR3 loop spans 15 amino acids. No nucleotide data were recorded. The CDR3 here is CASSPGQGANYGYTF.

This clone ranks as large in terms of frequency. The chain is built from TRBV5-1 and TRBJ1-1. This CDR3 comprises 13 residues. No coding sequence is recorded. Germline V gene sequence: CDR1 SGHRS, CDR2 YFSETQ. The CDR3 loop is CASSFTGNTEAFF.

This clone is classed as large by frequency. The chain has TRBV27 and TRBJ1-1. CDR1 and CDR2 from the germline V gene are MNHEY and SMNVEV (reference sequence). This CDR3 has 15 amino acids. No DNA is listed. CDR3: CASSRRGVGIAEAFF.

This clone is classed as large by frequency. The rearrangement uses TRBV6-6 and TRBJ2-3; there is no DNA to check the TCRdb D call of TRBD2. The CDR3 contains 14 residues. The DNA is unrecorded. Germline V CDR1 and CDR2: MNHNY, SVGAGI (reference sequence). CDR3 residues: CASRKTFRTDTQYF.

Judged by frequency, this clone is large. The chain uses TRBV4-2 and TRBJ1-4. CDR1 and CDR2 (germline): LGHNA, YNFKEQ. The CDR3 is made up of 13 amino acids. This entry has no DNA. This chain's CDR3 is CASSQDPNEKLFF.

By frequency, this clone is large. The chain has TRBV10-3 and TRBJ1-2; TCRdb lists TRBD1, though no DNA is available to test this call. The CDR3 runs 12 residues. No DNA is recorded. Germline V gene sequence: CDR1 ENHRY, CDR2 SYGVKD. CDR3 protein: CAISESGGGYTF.

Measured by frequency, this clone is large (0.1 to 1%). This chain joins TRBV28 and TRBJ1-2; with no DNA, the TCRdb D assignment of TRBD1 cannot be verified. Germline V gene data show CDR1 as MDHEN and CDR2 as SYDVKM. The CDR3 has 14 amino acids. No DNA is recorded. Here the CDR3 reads CASSFGRGLYGYTF.

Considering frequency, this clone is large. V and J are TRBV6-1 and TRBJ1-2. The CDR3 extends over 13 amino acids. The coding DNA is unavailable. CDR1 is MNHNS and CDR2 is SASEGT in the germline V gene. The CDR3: CASSELREAGYTF.

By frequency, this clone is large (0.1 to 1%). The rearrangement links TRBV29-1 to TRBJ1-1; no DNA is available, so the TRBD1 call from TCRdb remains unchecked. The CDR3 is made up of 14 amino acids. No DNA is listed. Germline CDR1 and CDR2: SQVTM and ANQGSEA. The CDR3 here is CSVSTGAGGTEAFF.